The 5 T cell receptor beta chains reported below all come from one sample, sequenced in a study of blood T cell repertoires in COVID-19. Sequenced by immunoSEQ multiplex PCR; TCRdb stores in-frame clones only, minus some. The sample holds more than 110,000 clones, 65% to 90% seen once. The sample consisted of peripheral blood. The receptors were sampled from a man aged 50 or older with acute or convalescent COVID-19.

V is TRBV5-1 and J is TRBJ1-5, with TRBD1 matching 7 bases. The CDR3 covers 15 residues. Per the germline V gene, CDR1 is SGHRS and CDR2 is YFSETQ. Trimming at V came to 4 bases and at J to 4 bases, leaving 8 bases not matched to a gene. The CDR3 loop is CASSLSGGLNQPQHF. As DNA, the CDR3 is TGCGCCAGCAGCCTATCAGGGGGTTTGAATCAGCCCCAGCATTTT.

Only one count was recorded for this clone. The gene calls are TRBV27 and TRBJ1-6; 8 nucleotides agree with TRBD1. The CDR3 loop spans 12 amino acids. J lost 9 bases, V lost 8 bases, and 3 bases had no gene match. Germline CDR1 MNHEY, CDR2 SMNVEV (reference sequence). CDR3 residues: CASGQGSSPLHF. The CDR3 nucleotides are TGTGCCAGCGGACAGGGTAGTTCACCCCTCCACTTT.

The J gene is TRBJ1-1, the V gene TRBV19; D is unclear. Germline CDR1 is LNHDA and CDR2 is SQIVND (reference sequence). V was pared by 4 bases and J by 3 bases, with 15 bases between. The CDR3 spans 15 residues. CDR3 loop: CASSRNPGSYTEAFF. DNA for the CDR3: TGTGCCAGTAGTAGAAACCCGGGATCCTACACTGAAGCTTTCTTT.

The rearrangement uses TRBV6-1 and TRBJ2-1, with D maybe TRBD2 (6 bases). This CDR3 contains 14 residues. The V end lost 0 bases, the J end lost 7 bases, and 10 bases lay between the germline ends. The germline CDR1 and CDR2 sequences are MNHNS and SASEGT. CDR3 protein: CASSEAGSGNEQFF. CDR3 nucleotide sequence: TGTGCCAGCAGTGAAGCGGGAAGCGGGAATGAGCAGTTCTTC.

V is TRBV28 and J is TRBJ2-3, with 7 bases identical to TRBD2. The CDR3 has 16 residues. With 7 bases clipped from V and 2 bases from J, the junction kept 12 bases outside the gene matches. Germline values: CDR1 MDHEN, CDR2 SYDVKM. Written as DNA, the CDR3 is TGTGCCAGCATGGGTCGGGACTACCATTCCACAGATACGCAGTATTTT. Its translation: CASMGRDYHSTDTQYF.